This T cell receptor (beta chain) was found in a study of technical replicates of blood from a few donors. V was pared by 4 bases and J by 2 bases, with 12 bases between. This CDR3 has 14 residues. Germline CDR1 reads SNHLY; CDR2 reads FYNNEI. Sequencing used immunoSEQ multiplex PCR; TCRdb keeps in-frame clones, though not all of them. The sample lists about 80,000 clones, 95% to 98% occurring once. This sequence joins TRBV2 and TRBJ2-7; D is undetermined. This TCR was recovered from a human donor in good health. Sequencing was performed on T cells isolated from PBMCs. The DNA for the CDR3 is TGTGCCAGCAGTGGACACGACGTGGCCTACGAGCAGTACTTC. Translation: CASSGHDVAYEQYF.